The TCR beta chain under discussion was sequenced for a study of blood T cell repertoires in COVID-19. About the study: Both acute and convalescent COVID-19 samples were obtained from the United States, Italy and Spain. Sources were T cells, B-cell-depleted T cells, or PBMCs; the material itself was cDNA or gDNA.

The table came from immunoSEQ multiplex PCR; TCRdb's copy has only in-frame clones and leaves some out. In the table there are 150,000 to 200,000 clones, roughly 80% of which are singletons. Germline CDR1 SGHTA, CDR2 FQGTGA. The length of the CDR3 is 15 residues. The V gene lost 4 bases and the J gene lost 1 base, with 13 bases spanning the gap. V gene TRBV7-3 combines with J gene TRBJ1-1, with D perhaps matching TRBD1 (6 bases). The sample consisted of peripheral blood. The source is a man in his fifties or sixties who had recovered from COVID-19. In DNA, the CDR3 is TGTGCCAGCAGCTCTTCAGGGGCGACGAACACTGAAGCTTTCTTT. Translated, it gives CASSSSGATNTEAFF.